Shown below are 32 T cell receptor beta chains from a single sample sequenced in a study of Ad26.COV2.S vaccination and SARS-CoV-2 variants. Sequencing used immunoSEQ multiplex PCR; TCRdb keeps in-frame clones, though not all of them. The table lists some 520,000 clones, around nine tenths of them singletons. Sample treatment: some 19 received Ad26.COV2.S at low or high dose, single or two shots; roughly five received placebo; per-sample allocation not given. After the first vaccine or placebo injection, samples were drawn on day 63. Sequenced material: peripheral blood, taken in a trial of Ad26.COV2.S vaccine versus placebo. The receptors derive from a person aged 18-60 years who received the Ad26.COV2.S COVID-19 vaccine or a placebo.

The chain couples TRBV28 to TRBJ1-4, with 7 bases lining up with TRBD1. Germline V lookup: CDR1 MDHEN, CDR2 SYDVKM. The CDR3 is 17 amino acids. Trimming removed 5 bases from V and 1 base from J; junction bases left unmatched: 10. The CDR3, as DNA: TGTGCCAGCAGTATACAGGGGATGAGATTAACTAATGAAAAACTGTTTTTT. This codes for CASSIQGMRLTNEKLFF. The whole variable domain, remainder taken from reference TRBV28 and TRBJ1-4, is DVKVTQSSRYLVKRTGEKVFLECVQDMDHENMFWYRQDPGLGLRLIYFSYDVKMKEKGDIPEGYSVSREKKERFSLILESASTNQTSMYLCASSIQGMRLTNEKLFFGSGTQLSVL.

The chain carries TRBV18 and TRBJ2-3, with a weak D call TRBD1 (6 bases). CDR3 length equals 15 residues. In germline, CDR1 is KGHSH, CDR2 LQKENI. The V gene lost 3 bases and the J gene lost 0 bases, with 10 bases spanning the gap. In DNA, the CDR3 is TGTGCCAGCTCACCTAAGACAGGCAGCACAGATACGCAGTATTTT. Translating gives CASSPKTGSTDTQYF.

This clone was seen once. The J gene is TRBJ1-2, the V gene TRBV28; D unresolved. CDR1 is MDHEN, CDR2 SYDVKM, per germline. This CDR3 contains 13 residues. Deletions cut 2 bases from V and 0 bases from J, with 4 bases between. CDR3 DNA sequence: TGTGCCAGCAGTTTAAGGCCTAACTATGGCTACACCTTC. The encoded protein is CASSLRPNYGYTF.

The CDR3 nucleotides read TGTGCCAGCAGTTACTCTTGGCAGGGGGACTATGGCTACACCTTC. Its translation is CASSYSWQGDYGYTF. The chain carries TRBV6-5 and TRBJ1-2; TRBD1 matches at 7 bases. The CDR3 consists of 15 residues. CDR1 is MNHEY and CDR2 is SVGAGI in the germline V gene. Germline trimming cut 0 bases from V and 3 bases from J; bases unmatched to any gene: 4.

The rearrangement links TRBV18 to TRBJ1-4; D remains unclear. The length of the CDR3 is 12 residues. Germline CDR1 KGHSH, CDR2 LQKENI. V dropped 4 bases and J dropped 13 bases, with 13 bases sitting between them. The CDR3 DNA sequence: TGTGCCAGCTCACAGACCACAGTGGGACTGTTTTTT. Translated, it gives CASSQTTVGLFF. The full variable domain, completed using reference TRBV18 and TRBJ1-4, is NAGVMQNPRHLVRRRGQEARLRCSPMKGHSHVYWYRQLPEEGLKFMVYLQKENIIDESGMPKERFSAEFPKEGPSILRIQQVVRGDSAAYFCASSQTTVGLFFGSGTQLSVL.

This chain joins TRBV20-1 and TRBJ2-5; the D is unclear. Looked up from germline, CDR1 is DFQATT and CDR2 is SNEGSKA (reference sequence). V was trimmed by 3 bases and J by 2 bases, leaving 16 bases between them. The CDR3 totals 15 residues. In DNA form, the CDR3 reads TGCAGTGCTAGTCCCCTCGTTGAGGCGCAAGAGACCCAGTACTTC. It translates to CSASPLVEAQETQYF.

The chain has TRBV6-2 or TRBV6-3 and TRBJ2-1; 13 bases map to TRBD2. The germline gives CDR1 MNHEY, CDR2 SVGEGT. J was trimmed by 7 bases and V by 1 base; bases with no gene match: 7. This CDR3 comprises 17 residues. Here the CDR3 DNA reads TGTGCCAGCAGTTACTATGGACTAGCGGGAGATCTGAATGAGCAGTTCTTC. Encoded protein: CASSYYGLAGDLNEQFF.

The gene calls are TRBV9 and TRBJ1-1; TRBD1 might be the D (6 bases). This CDR3 has 18 residues. V dropped 4 bases and J dropped 0 bases, with 22 bases sitting between them. Germline CDR1 reads SGDLS; CDR2 reads YYNGEE. The CDR3 sequence is CASSQRPDRRFLNTEAFF. In DNA, the CDR3 is TGTGCCAGCAGCCAGAGGCCCGACAGGAGGTTTTTGAACACTGAAGCTTTCTTT.

The V call is TRBV6-5, the J call TRBJ2-1; D not certain. The CDR3 sequence is 13 residues long. In germline, CDR1 is MNHEY, CDR2 SVGAGI. Trimming shortened V by 7 bases and J by 6 bases, and 13 bases separated the two germline ends. The CDR3 reads CASTRAWGNEQFF. CDR3 in DNA: TGTGCCAGCACCCGGGCCTGGGGCAATGAGCAGTTCTTC.

This rearrangement joins TRBV10-2 to TRBJ2-7; D is ambiguous. The CDR3 is made up of 15 amino acids. The germline CDR1 and CDR2 sequences are WSHSY and SAAADI. Trimming left V 3 bases short and J 9 bases short, with 21 bases between. In DNA, the CDR3 is TGCGCCAGCAGTGATCGGGCTGGGCAGGCTGGGCGGCAGTACTTC. Amino acids: CASSDRAGQAGRQYF.

The chain uses TRBV28 and TRBJ2-3; the D gene is possibly TRBD1 (5 bases). V lost 5 bases to trimming and J lost 7 bases, with 13 bases between them. The germline CDR1 and CDR2 sequences are MDHEN and SYDVKM. The CDR3 is 13 amino acids. CDR3 amino acids: CASSGAIRNTQYF. The CDR3 region has the DNA TGTGCCAGCAGTGGGGCTATTCGCAATACGCAGTATTTT.

This clone was detected only a few times. The V gene is TRBV28, the J gene TRBJ1-3, with D perhaps TRBD1 (6 bases). The CDR3 is 14 residues long. The V end was cut by 2 bases, the J end by 9 bases, with 14 bases between. In germline, CDR1 is MDHEN, CDR2 SYDVKM. The CDR3 DNA follows: TGTGCCAGCAGTTTACCTCAACAGGGAGGCACCATATATTTT. Translation gives CASSLPQQGGTIYF.

The chain uses TRBV5-1 and TRBJ2-5; D is uncertain. V shed 7 bases and J shed 1 base, with 5 bases lying between them. Germline-derived CDR1 and CDR2 are SGHRS and YFSETQ. This CDR3 contains 11 residues. The CDR3 DNA reads as TGCGCCAGCCGGATCCAAGAGACCCAGTACTTC. Protein: CASRIQETQYF.

The V and J genes are TRBV7-9 and TRBJ1-2, with 7 bases aligning to TRBD1. Germline CDR1 SEHNR, CDR2 FQNEAQ (reference sequence). The V and J ends lost 2 bases and 5 bases, in that order; junction bases with no gene match: 11. This CDR3 comprises 16 residues. CDR3 in amino acids: CASSLRVGGGEYGYTF. Here the CDR3 DNA reads TGTGCCAGCAGCTTACGAGTGGGAGGGGGCGAGTATGGCTACACCTTC.

This clone was observed a few times. The chain employs TRBV7-9 and TRBJ1-3; no clear D. The germline V gene has CDR1 SEHNR and CDR2 FQNEAQ (reference sequence). CDR3 size: 14 residues. The germline V and J ends were trimmed by 8 bases and 4 bases, with 15 bases remaining between them. The CDR3 region is CASRRVSAGNTIYF. As DNA, the CDR3 is TGTGCCAGCCGGAGGGTTAGCGCGGGAAACACCATATATTTT.

This clone has just one count. The V gene is TRBV11-2, the J gene TRBJ2-3; D possibly corresponds to TRBD1 (6 bases). This CDR3 spans 14 amino acids. Germline V CDR1 and CDR2: SGHAT, FQNNGV. V was shortened by 6 bases and J by 2 bases, with 12 bases between the two germline ends. CDR3 bases: TGTGCCAGCAGACCCCAGGGGACCACAGATACGCAGTATTTT. Its protein is CASRPQGTTDTQYF.

CDR3 region: CASSLEDRPGNTIYF. CDR3 sequence (DNA): TGCGCCAGCAGCTTGGAAGACAGACCTGGAAACACCATATATTTT. The genes are TRBV5-1 and TRBJ1-3; TRBD1 might be the D (5 bases). The germline V gene encodes CDR1 SGHRS and CDR2 YFSETQ. The V gene lost 0 bases and the J gene lost 2 bases, with 9 bases spanning the gap. This CDR3 spans 15 amino acids.

The genes are TRBV5-1 and TRBJ2-3, with D maybe TRBD2 (5 bases). Trimming shortened V by 1 base and J by 4 bases, and 7 bases separated the two germline ends. CDR3 length equals 13 residues. Germline lookup yields CDR1 SGHRS and CDR2 YFSETQ. The CDR3 DNA reads TGCGCCAGCAGCTTGCTAGCAGCAGATACGCAGTATTTT. This codes for CASSLLAADTQYF.

The gene calls are TRBV19 and TRBJ2-1, with TRBD2 matching over 11 bases. The CDR3 is made up of 15 amino acids. Germline V gives CDR1 LNHDA, CDR2 SQIVND (reference sequence). V dropped 3 bases and J dropped 6; count of bases not matched to a gene: 4. The CDR3, as DNA: TGTGCCAGTAGTATTGTAGCGGGAGGGGGCAATGAGCAGTTCTTC. The encoded protein is CASSIVAGGGNEQFF.

The V gene is TRBV5-6, the J gene TRBJ2-7; 7 bases are a match to TRBD2. Per germline, CDR1 SGHDT and CDR2 YYEEEE. The CDR3 contains 13 residues. J lost 0 bases, V lost 3 bases, and 0 bases had no gene match. Written as DNA, the CDR3 is TGTGCCAGCAGCTGGGGGGGCTCCTACGAGCAGTACTTC. It is translated as CASSWGGSYEQYF.

V usage is TRBV7-2 and J usage is TRBJ1-1; D is possibly TRBD1 (6 bases). The CDR3 spans 14 residues. Germline assignment: CDR1 SGHTA and CDR2 FQGNSA. V was shortened by 1 base and J by 0 bases, with 6 bases between the two germline ends. The CDR3 is CASSLGTVNTEAFF. For the CDR3, the DNA is TGTGCCAGCAGCTTAGGGACAGTGAACACTGAAGCTTTCTTT.

V and J are TRBV9 and TRBJ2-5, with no clear D. CDR3 length: 14 amino acids. CDR1 is SGDLS, CDR2 YYNGEE, per germline. Trimming stripped 3 bases from V and 4 bases from J, with 13 bases between. The CDR3 region has the DNA TGTGCCAGCAGCGGTGGGGTCGTGGGAGAGACCCAGTACTTC. It is translated as CASSGGVVGETQYF.

The chain carries TRBV11-2 and TRBJ2-5; 11 bases are shared with TRBD2. Looked up from germline, CDR1 is SGHAT and CDR2 is FQNNGV. The trim removed 1 base at V and 6 bases at J, leaving 10 bases unmatched. The CDR3 sequence is 17 residues long. In DNA form, the CDR3 reads TGTGCCAGCAGCTTAGGTGCTCTAGCGGGAGGACATCAGACCCAGTACTTC. Translation gives CASSLGALAGGHQTQYF.

The V call is TRBV27, the J call TRBJ2-7; TRBD1 matches 8 bases. There are 12 residues in the CDR3. Germline V gives CDR1 MNHEY, CDR2 SMNVEV (reference sequence). V trimming: 6 bases; J trimming: 4 bases; junction bases outside the gene matches: 2. The CDR3 loop reads CASRDRVYEQYF. CDR3 DNA: TGTGCCAGCAGGGACAGGGTATACGAGCAGTACTTC.

J is TRBJ1-6 and V is TRBV19; the match to TRBD1 covers 8 bases. Germline V lookup: CDR1 LNHDA, CDR2 SQIVND (reference sequence). J gave up 8 bases and V 5 bases, and 5 bases lay outside the gene matches. CDR3 length: 14 residues. In DNA, the CDR3 is TGTGCCAGTAGTGGGACAGGAGCCTATTCACCCCTCCACTTT. Its protein is CASSGTGAYSPLHF.

This clone showed up just once. The chain recombines TRBV5-1 with TRBJ2-2, with 11 bases matching TRBD1. Unmatched junction bases numbered 4, after V lost 6 bases and J lost 6 bases. CDR1 is SGHRS and CDR2 is YFSETQ in the germline V gene. The CDR3 sequence is 14 residues long. The CDR3 DNA sequence: TGCGCCAGCAAGGGACAGGGGGTCGCCGGGGAGCTGTTTTTT. Residues: CASKGQGVAGELFF.

The chain joins TRBV7-2 to TRBJ1-2; 7 bases map to TRBD1. V gave up 4 bases and J gave up 8 bases; unmatched junction bases: 7. Germline V gives CDR1 SGHTA, CDR2 FQGNSA. This CDR3 comprises 13 residues. DNA for the CDR3: TGTGCCAGCAGCTACAGGGGAGGGGCGGGCTACACCTTC. Translating it yields CASSYRGGAGYTF.

V gene TRBV2 combines with J gene TRBJ1-2; no clear D gene. Trimming took off 4 bases at V and 2 bases at J, with 8 bases between the two ends. The length of the CDR3 is 13 residues. Germline values: CDR1 SNHLY, CDR2 FYNNEI. CDR3 region: CASSGRGNYGYTF. The CDR3, as DNA: TGTGCCAGCAGTGGCCGCGGCAACTATGGCTACACCTTC.

This sequence joins TRBV5-1 and TRBJ1-1; D call uncertain. Germline values: CDR1 SGHRS, CDR2 YFSETQ. The CDR3 has 18 residues. The V gene lost 0 bases and the J gene lost 6 bases, with 24 bases spanning the gap. For the CDR3, the DNA is TGCGCCAGCAGCTTGGGCCTCGGTTGGAGGGCCCCGAGTTCTGAAGCTTTCTTT. Its translation is CASSLGLGWRAPSSEAFF.

The rearrangement links TRBV29-1 to TRBJ2-7; D is possibly TRBD1 (7 bases). The CDR3 length is 14 residues. Trimming stripped 4 bases from V and 2 bases from J, with 15 bases between. The V gene's germline CDR1 is SQVTM and CDR2 ANQGSEA. The CDR3 region is CSVVGSGGPYEQYF. Written as DNA, the CDR3 is TGCAGCGTTGTAGGGTCAGGGGGGCCCTACGAGCAGTACTTC.

V usage is TRBV7-2 and J usage is TRBJ2-3; perhaps D is TRBD1 or TRBD2 (5 bases each). V was trimmed by 0 bases and J by 10 bases, leaving 20 bases between them. The CDR3 is 16 residues long. Germline assignment: CDR1 SGHTA and CDR2 FQGNSA. CDR3 sequence (DNA): TGTGCCAGCAGCTTAGCGGGAAGGCCTCCTTTGGGGGCGCAGTATTTT. This translates into CASSLAGRPPLGAQYF.

This clone showed up just once. The rearrangement links TRBV28 to TRBJ2-7; weak D call: TRBD1 (5 bases). Trimming cost V 4 bases and J 0 bases, with 16 bases left between them. The CDR3 sequence is 16 residues long. Germline V gene sequence: CDR1 MDHEN, CDR2 SYDVKM. The CDR3 coding sequence is TGTGCCAGCAGTTCCCCCCCCAGGGAAAGCTCCTACGAGCAGTACTTC. This sequence encodes CASSSPPRESSYEQYF.